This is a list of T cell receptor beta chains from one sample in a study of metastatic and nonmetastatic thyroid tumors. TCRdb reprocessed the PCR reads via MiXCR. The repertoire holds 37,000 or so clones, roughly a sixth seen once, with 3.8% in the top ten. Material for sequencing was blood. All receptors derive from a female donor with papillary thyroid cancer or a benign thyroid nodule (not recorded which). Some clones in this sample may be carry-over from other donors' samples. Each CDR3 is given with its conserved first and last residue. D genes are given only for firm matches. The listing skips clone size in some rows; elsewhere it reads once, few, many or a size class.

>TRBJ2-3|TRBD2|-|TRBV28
TGTGCCAGCATTTCTTATGTCCCAGCGGGGCGGCCCTCTAGCACATATACGCAGTATTTT
CASISYVPAGRPSSTYTQYF
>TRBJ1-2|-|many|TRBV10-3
TGTGCCATCAGGGGGGGAAACTATGGCTACACCTTC
CAIRGGNYGYTF
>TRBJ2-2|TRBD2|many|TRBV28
TGTGCCAGCCTCTGGCCCCTAACTAGCGGGAGATGGGGCACCGGGGAGCTGTTTTTT
CASLWPLTSGRWGTGELFF
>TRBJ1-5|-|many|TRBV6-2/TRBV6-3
TGTGCCAGCAGTTACTCGTCCGGACAGCCCCAGCATTTT
CASSYSSGQPQHF
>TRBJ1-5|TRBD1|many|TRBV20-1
TGCAGTGCTAGGGGGGACAGACTAAATCAGCCCCAGCATTTT
CSARGDRLNQPQHF
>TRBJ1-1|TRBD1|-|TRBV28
TGTGCCAGCAGTTTAGAGGGCAGGGGGTATTTGGGGTACACTGAAGCTTTCTTT
CASSLEGRGYLGYTEAFF
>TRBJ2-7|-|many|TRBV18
TGTGCCAGCTCACCAGCGGACAGCCGCGAGCAGTACTTC
CASSPADSREQYF
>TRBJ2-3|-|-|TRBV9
TGTGCCAGCAGCAACGACAGGTTTCCAGTCGATACGCAGTATTTT
CASSNDRFPVDTQYF
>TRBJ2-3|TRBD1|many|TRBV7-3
TGTGCCAGCAGCTTAACGTTGACAGGGGCAGATACGCAGTATTTT
CASSLTLTGADTQYF
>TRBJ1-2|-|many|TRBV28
TGTGCCAGCAGTTTATCACAGGGAAATCTCTACACCTTC
CASSLSQGNLYTF
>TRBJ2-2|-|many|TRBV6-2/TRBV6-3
TGTGCCAGCAGTTACCGACCGACATATTACACCGGGGAGCTGTTTTTT
CASSYRPTYYTGELFF
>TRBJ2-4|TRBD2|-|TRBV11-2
TGTGCCAGCAGCCCCATTAGGCGGGGGACTAGGCACGTAGCCAAAAACATTCAGTACTTC
CASSPIRRGTRHVAKNIQYF
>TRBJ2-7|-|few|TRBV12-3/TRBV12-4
TGTGCCAGCAGTTTAATAAGAGGTTCGGGCGAAAAGCAGTACTTC
CASSLIRGSGEKQYF
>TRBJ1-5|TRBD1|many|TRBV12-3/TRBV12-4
TGTGCCAGCATCCTAAGTGGAGGGACAGGACAGCCCCAGCATTTT
CASILSGGTGQPQHF
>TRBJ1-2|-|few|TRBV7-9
TGTGTCAGCAGCCAGGGTACGCCGGAAAGTACCTTC
CVSSQGTPESTF
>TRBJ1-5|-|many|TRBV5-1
TGCGCCAGCAGTCCCGGGGACAATCAGCCCCAGCGTTTT
CASSPGDNQPQRF
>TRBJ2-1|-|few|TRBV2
TGTGCCAGCAGTGGTGGACTTCGTTTTGAGCAGTTCTTC
CASSGGLRFEQFF
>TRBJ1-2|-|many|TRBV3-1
TGTGCCAGCAGCCAAAGGGGAGCCACAGGACCCTACACCTTC
CASSQRGATGPYTF
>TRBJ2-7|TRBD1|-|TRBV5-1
TGCGCCAGCAGCTTGTGGACAGGCAACTACGAGCAGTACTTC
CASSLWTGNYEQYF
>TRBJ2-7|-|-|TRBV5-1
TGCGCCAGCAGCCTGGAAGGGGACGAGCAGTACTTC
CASSLEGDEQYF
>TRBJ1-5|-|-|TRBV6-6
TGTGCCAGCAGTTACAAAACAGGGCGCAATCATCCCCAGCATTTT
CASSYKTGRNHPQHF
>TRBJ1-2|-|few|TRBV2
TGTGCCAGCAGTGAAGTCCCAGGGGTTTATGGCTACACCTTC
CASSEVPGVYGYTF
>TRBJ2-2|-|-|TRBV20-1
TGCAGTGCTCGGATAAGCTTGAGGAACACCGGGGAGCTGTTTTTT
CSARISLRNTGELFF
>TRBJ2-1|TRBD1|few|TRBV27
TGTGCCAGCAGCGACTCGGGACAGGGGTCGTTTGATGAGCAGTTCTTC
CASSDSGQGSFDEQFF
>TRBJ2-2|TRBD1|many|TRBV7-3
TGTGCCAGCAGCTTAGGGGGACAGGGGACCTACGGGGAGCTGTTTTTT
CASSLGGQGTYGELFF
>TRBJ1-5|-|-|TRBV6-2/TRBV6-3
TGTGCCAGCAGTGAGGACTATAGCAATCAGCCCCAGCATTTT
CASSEDYSNQPQHF
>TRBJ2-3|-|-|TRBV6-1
TGTGCCAGCACATCGAGGATCACCGCCACAGATACGCAGTATTTT
CASTSRITATDTQYF
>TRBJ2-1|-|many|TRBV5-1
TGCGCCAGCAGCTCTTCTATCAACAATGAGCAGTTCTTC
CASSSSINNEQFF
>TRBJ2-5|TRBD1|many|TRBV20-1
TGCAGTGCTACAGGGGGCGCGGGGGAGACCCAGTACTTC
CSATGGAGETQYF
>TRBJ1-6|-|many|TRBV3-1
TGTGCCAGCAGCCAAGATAGGGTATATTCACCCCTCCACTTT
CASSQDRVYSPLHF
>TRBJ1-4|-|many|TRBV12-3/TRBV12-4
TGTGCCAGCAGTTCCGGAGGGAGGACTAATGAAAAACTGTTTTTT
CASSSGGRTNEKLFF
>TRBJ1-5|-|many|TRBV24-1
TGTGCCACCAGTGGTTCCGAGAGGGGCTATAGCAATCAGCCCCAGCATTTT
CATSGSERGYSNQPQHF
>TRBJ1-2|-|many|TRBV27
TGTGCCAGCAGTTTTGCAGGGTCGAACTATGGCTACACCTTC
CASSFAGSNYGYTF
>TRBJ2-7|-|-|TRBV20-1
TGCAGTGCTAGACCCCCCGGTACAGGGTCCCCCTACGAGCAGTACTTC
CSARPPGTGSPYEQYF
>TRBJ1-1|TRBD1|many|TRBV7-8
TGTGCCAGCAGCTTAGTGGGGACAGGGGGGACTGAAGCTTTCTTT
CASSLVGTGGTEAFF
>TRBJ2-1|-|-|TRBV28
TGTGCCAGCAGTTTAGGGGAAGGTGAGCAGTTCTTC
CASSLGEGEQFF
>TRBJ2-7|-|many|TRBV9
TGTGCCAGCAGCGTAGACGGGGGCGGGTTCGAGCAGTACTTC
CASSVDGGGFEQYF
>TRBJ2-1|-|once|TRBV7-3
TGTGCCAGCAGCACTCAGGGGGGGCCGTCGTATGAGCAGTTCTTC
CASSTQGGPSYEQFF
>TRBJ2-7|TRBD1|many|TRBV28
TGTGCCAGCAGTAGAGGGGGCCCTGGGGGTGAGCAGTACTTC
CASSRGGPGGEQYF
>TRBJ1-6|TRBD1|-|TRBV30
TGTGCCTGGCAAGGGGGCGGCTCACCCCTCCACTTT
CAWQGGGSPLHF
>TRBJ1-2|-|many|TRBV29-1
TGCAGCGTTGAAGATAAAACCTATGGCTACACCTTC
CSVEDKTYGYTF
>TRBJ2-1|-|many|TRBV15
TGTGCCACCAGCAGAGACGGGAATGAGCAGTTCTTC
CATSRDGNEQFF